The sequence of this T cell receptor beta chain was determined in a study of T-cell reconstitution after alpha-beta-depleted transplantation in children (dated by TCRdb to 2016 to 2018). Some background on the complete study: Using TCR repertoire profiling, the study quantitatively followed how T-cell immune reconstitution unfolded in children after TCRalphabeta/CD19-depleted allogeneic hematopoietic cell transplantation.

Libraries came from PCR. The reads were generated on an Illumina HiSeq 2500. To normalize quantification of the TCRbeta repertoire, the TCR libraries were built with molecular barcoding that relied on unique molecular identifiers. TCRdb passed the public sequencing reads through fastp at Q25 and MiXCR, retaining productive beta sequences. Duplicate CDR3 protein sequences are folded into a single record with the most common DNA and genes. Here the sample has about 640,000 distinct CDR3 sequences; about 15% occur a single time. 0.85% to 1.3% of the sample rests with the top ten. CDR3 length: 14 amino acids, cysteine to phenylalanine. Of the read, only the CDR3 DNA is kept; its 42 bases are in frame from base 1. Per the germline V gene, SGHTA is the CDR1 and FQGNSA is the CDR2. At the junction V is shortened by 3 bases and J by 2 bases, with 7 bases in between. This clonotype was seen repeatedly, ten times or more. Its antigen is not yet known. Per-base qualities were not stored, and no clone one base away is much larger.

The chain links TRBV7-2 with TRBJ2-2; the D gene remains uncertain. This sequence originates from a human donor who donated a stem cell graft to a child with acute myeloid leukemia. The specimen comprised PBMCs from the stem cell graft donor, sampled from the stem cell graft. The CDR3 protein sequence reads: CASSLAVNTGELFF. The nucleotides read TGTGCCAGCAGCTTGGCGGTTAACACCGGGGAGCTGTTTTTT.